Detailed here is one TCR beta chain. The antigen is unknown. This CDR3 contains 15 residues. Germline V gene lookup returns CDR1 SGDLS and CDR2 YYNGEE. After removal of 0 bases from V and 2 bases from J, the junction contained 3 bases not matched to a gene. The data derive from a study of T cell responses to AZD1222 COVID-19 vaccine. Study-level findings and limits: At study baseline, merely five or six AZD1222 recipients were seropositive. In a largely white British group with more females than males, clonal diversity was possibly underestimated. Spike-wide vaccine-associated CD4 TCRs dominated at 160-218 and 743-854.

Data came from immunoSEQ multiplex PCR; TCRdb stores just in-frame clones and leaves some out. The sample includes fewer than 150,000 clones, roughly nine tenths seen only once; the top ten take 9.3%. The sequenced sample was peripheral blood, obtained 28 days after the second AZD1222 dose. This sequence was found in an adult who received the AZD1222 COVID-19 vaccine. J is TRBJ2-5 and V is TRBV9, with TRBD1 identical over 8 bases. Here the CDR3 reads CASSVEGTGQETQYF. CDR3 nucleotide sequence: TGTGCCAGCAGCGTAGAAGGGACAGGTCAAGAGACCCAGTACTTC.